This TCR beta chain was sequenced during a study of cytomegalovirus exposure and HLA in healthy donors. Study context: Around 85 million unique TCRs from HLA-typed donors were held in an early data release.

The PCR had 60 Vbeta and 13 Jbeta primers. Profiling relied on immunoSEQ multiplex PCR, and the TCRdb table lists in-frame clones only, not all of them. This table has around 190,000 clones, just under 75% appearing once. Sequencing was done on a sample of PBMCs. This TCR came from a man aged 30 to 39 in good health and CMV-seropositive.

The DNA of the CDR3 is TGTGCCAGCAGCTGGGGGACTAGTTTGGGCGATGAGCAGTTCTTC. Translating gives CASSWGTSLGDEQFF. This chain connects TRBV7-9 to TRBJ2-1, with 8 positions matching TRBD2. Germline loops: CDR1 SEHNR, CDR2 FQNEAQ (reference sequence). The V and J ends lost 4 bases and 8 bases, in that order; junction bases with no gene match: 10. There are 15 residues in the CDR3.